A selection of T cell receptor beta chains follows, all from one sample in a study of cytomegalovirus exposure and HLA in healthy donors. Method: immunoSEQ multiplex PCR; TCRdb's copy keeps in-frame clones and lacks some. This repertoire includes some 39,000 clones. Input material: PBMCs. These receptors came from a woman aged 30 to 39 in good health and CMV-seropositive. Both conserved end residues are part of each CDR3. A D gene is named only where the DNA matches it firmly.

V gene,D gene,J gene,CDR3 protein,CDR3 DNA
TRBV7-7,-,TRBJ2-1,CASSLAPTGYNEQFF,TGTGCCAGCAGCTTAGCACCAACCGGGTACAATGAGCAGTTCTTC
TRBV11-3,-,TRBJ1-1,CASSSYGEDTEAFF,TGTGCCAGCAGCTCTTACGGGGAAGACACTGAAGCTTTCTTT
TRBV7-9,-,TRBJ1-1,CASSFSGAATEAFF,TGTGCCAGCAGCTTCAGCGGGGCGGCGACTGAAGCTTTCTTT
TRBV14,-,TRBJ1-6,CASSQDWGLNSPLHF,TGTGCCAGCAGCCAAGATTGGGGCCTAAATTCACCCCTCCACTTT
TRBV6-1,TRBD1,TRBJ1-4,CASRDLRTGSEKLFF,TGTGCCAGCAGAGACCTGAGGACAGGGTCTGAAAAACTGTTTTTT
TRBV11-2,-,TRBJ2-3,CASSPGEFARSDTQYF,TGTGCCAGCAGCCCCGGGGAGTTTGCCCGGTCGGATACGCAGTATTTT
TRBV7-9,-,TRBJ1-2,CASSPEGGRFYGYTF,TGTGCCAGCAGCCCCGAAGGGGGACGGTTCTATGGCTACACCTTC
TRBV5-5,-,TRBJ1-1,CASSLSWRTEAFF,TGTGCCAGCAGCTTATCTTGGAGGACTGAAGCTTTCTTT
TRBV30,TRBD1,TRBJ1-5,CAWSLGTGGNQPQHF,TGTGCCTGGAGTCTCGGGACAGGGGGCAATCAGCCCCAGCATTTT
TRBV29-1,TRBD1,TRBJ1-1,CSVESTGASTEAFF,TGCAGCGTTGAATCGACAGGGGCCTCCACTGAAGCTTTCTTT
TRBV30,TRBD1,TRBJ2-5,CAWDRGYEETQYF,TGTGCCTGGGACAGGGGTTACGAAGAGACCCAGTACTTC
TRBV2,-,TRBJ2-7,CASHSSYEQYF,TGTGCCAGCCACAGCTCCTACGAGCAGTACTTC
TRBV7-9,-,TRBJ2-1,CASTLLESRGNEQFF,TGTGCCAGCACCTTGCTTGAGTCCAGAGGGAATGAGCAGTTCTTC
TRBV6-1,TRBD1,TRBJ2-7,CASSEDRVRSYEQYF,TGTGCCAGCAGTGAGGACAGGGTTCGTTCCTACGAGCAGTACTTC
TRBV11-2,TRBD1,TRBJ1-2,CASSPDDRVRFANYGYTF,TGTGCCAGCAGCCCAGACGACAGGGTCAGATTCGCTAACTATGGCTACACCTTC
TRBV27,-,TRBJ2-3,CASRVGADTQYF,TGTGCCAGCCGCGTGGGCGCAGATACGCAGTATTTT
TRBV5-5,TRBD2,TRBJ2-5,CASSRLAGAQETQYF,TGTGCCAGCAGCCGACTAGCGGGGGCCCAAGAGACCCAGTACTTC
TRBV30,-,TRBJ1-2,CASSPGTRAYGYTF,TGTGCCTCGTCCCCAGGGACTAGGGCTTATGGCTACACCTTC
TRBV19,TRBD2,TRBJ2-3,CASSMTSGVDTQYF,TGTGCCAGTAGTATGACTAGCGGGGTAGATACGCAGTATTTT
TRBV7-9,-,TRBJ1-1,CASSLGGNGEAFF,TGTGCCAGCAGCTTAGGCGGGAACGGTGAAGCTTTCTTT
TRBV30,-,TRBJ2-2,CAWTKNRELFF,TGTGCCTGGACAAAAAATCGGGAGCTGTTTTTT
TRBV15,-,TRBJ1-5,CATSRDRFNNQPQHF,TGTGCCACCAGCAGAGACAGGTTCAACAATCAGCCCCAGCATTTT
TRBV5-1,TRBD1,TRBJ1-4,CASSHGTGDNEKLFF,TGCGCCAGCAGCCACGGGACAGGTGATAATGAAAAACTGTTTTTT
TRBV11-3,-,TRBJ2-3,CASSSREGGTDTQYF,TGTGCCAGCAGTTCAAGAGAGGGTGGCACAGATACGCAGTATTTT
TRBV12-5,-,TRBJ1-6,CASGLEGDSPLHF,TGTGCTAGTGGTTTGGAAGGGGATTCACCCCTCCACTTT
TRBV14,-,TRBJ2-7,CASSRSGDYEQYF,TGTGCCAGCAGTCGCTCAGGGGACTACGAGCAGTACTTC
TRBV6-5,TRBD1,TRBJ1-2,CASRTGGDGYTF,TGTGCCAGCAGGACAGGGGGCGATGGCTACACCTTC
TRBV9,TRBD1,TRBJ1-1,CASSQRTGWGTEAFF,TGTGCCAGCAGCCAAAGGACAGGATGGGGCACTGAAGCTTTCTTT